Below, 25 T cell receptor beta chains from the same sample are listed, as sequenced in a study of blood T cells in healthy people across ages. Then a second PCR, running about 6 to 12 cycles, was carried out with a sample-barcoded 5' primer and a J-beta primer mix. TCRdb redid the calling of the 5' RACE reads with MiXCR, one entry per CDR3 protein. Of roughly 730,000 distinct CDR3 sequences in the sample, approximately 53% are singletons; the top ten hold 20% to 30%. Sequences were obtained from blood. All receptors come from a middle-aged man in good health.

The rearrangement uses TRBV6-5 and TRBJ2-2, with TRBD1 matching 10 bases. This CDR3 is 18 amino acids long. Trimming cost V 2 bases and J 6 bases; bases outside gene matches: 12. Germline V CDR1 and CDR2: MNHEY, SVGAGI. As DNA, the CDR3 is TGTGCCAGCAGTTACGCCGACAGGGGGCCGACCGGGGCCGGGGAGCTGTTTTTT. Translated: CASSYADRGPTGAGELFF.

This clonotype appeared a few times. CDR3 nucleotide sequence: TGCGCCAGCAGCCAAGATCTGATACAGGGCACAGATACGCAGTATTTT. Translating gives CASSQDLIQGTDTQYF. The chain joins TRBV4-3 to TRBJ2-3, with D tentatively TRBD1 (5 bases). V was cut by 0 bases and J by 1 base, with 11 bases left in between. Germline V gives CDR1 LGHNA, CDR2 YSLEER. This CDR3 is 16 amino acids long.

The chain uses TRBV5-1 and TRBJ1-4; possible D gene TRBD1, 6 bases. The germline V gene encodes CDR1 SGHRS and CDR2 YFSETQ. V lost 4 bases, J lost 4 bases, and 17 bases lay in between. The CDR3 has 16 residues. The CDR3 sequence: CASSSQPGQDNEKLFF. The DNA for the CDR3 is TGCGCCAGCAGCAGCCAACCGGGACAAGATAATGAAAAACTGTTTTTT.

This clonotype occurred a few times. The rearrangement links TRBV27 to TRBJ2-7, with 7 bases that match TRBD1. The germline CDR1 and CDR2 sequences are MNHEY and SMNVEV (reference sequence). The CDR3 runs 14 residues. V dropped 5 bases and J dropped 5; count of bases not matched to a gene: 9. The CDR3 bases are TGTGCCAGCAGTCCCCTGGGACAGAGAGACGAGCAGTACTTC. Residues: CASSPLGQRDEQYF.

The chain couples TRBV29-1 to TRBJ1-1; 7 nucleotides agree with TRBD1. The CDR3 has 16 residues. V shed 6 bases and J 5 bases; nucleotides not matched to a gene: 18. Per germline, CDR1 SQVTM and CDR2 ANQGSEA. The CDR3 here is CSVYRGGQKTRTEAFF. CDR3 nucleotide sequence: TGCAGCGTGTACAGGGGAGGACAAAAAACAAGGACTGAAGCTTTCTTT.

This chain connects TRBV4-2 to TRBJ2-5, with 8 positions matching TRBD2. The CDR3 contains 17 residues. From germline, CDR1 is LGHNA and CDR2 YNFKEQ. V trimming: 4 bases; J trimming: 11 bases; junction bases outside the gene matches: 21. CDR3 protein: CASSLYGSGSSYNEQYF. The CDR3 nucleotides are TGTGCCAGCAGCCTTTATGGGAGCGGGAGCTCCTACAATGAGCAGTACTTC.

The V and J genes are TRBV2 and TRBJ1-5, with D tentatively TRBD1 (5 bases). Trimming left V 2 bases short and J 6 bases short, with 17 bases between. This CDR3 contains 16 residues. Germline V gene lookup returns CDR1 SNHLY and CDR2 FYNNEI. The CDR3 DNA reads TGTGCCAGCAGTGAACGGGACGCCGCCGGGGGTCAGCCCCAGCATTTT. Its protein is CASSERDAAGGQPQHF.

This chain joins TRBV9 and TRBJ2-7; D possibly corresponds to TRBD1 (7 bases). Per germline, CDR1 SGDLS and CDR2 YYNGEE. Trimming took 0 bases from V and 7 from J, leaving 17 bases between them. This CDR3 is built from 15 residues. The CDR3 reads CASSVAGGTYNEQYF. The CDR3, as DNA: TGTGCCAGCAGCGTAGCAGGGGGGACCTACAATGAGCAGTACTTC.

This clonotype appeared many times. This chain connects TRBV12-3 or TRBV12-4 to TRBJ2-5, with 13 bases matching TRBD2. The CDR3 contains 14 residues. The J segment lost 4 bases and the V segment lost 5 bases, leaving 1 base of the junction unmatched. The chain's CDR3 is CASSRTSGGETQYF. The CDR3 nucleotides read TGTGCCAGCAGTAGGACTAGCGGGGGAGAGACCCAGTACTTC.

J is TRBJ2-4 and V is TRBV9; no reliable D call. The J call is doubtful: the DNA matches TRBJ2-7 better. Germline CDR1 is SGDLS and CDR2 is YYNGEE. This CDR3 comprises 15 residues. The CDR3 nucleotides are TGTGCCAGCAGCGCGGAGCTGTCAGATACCTACGAGCAGTACTTC. Encoded protein: CASSAELSDTYEQYF.

This clonotype turned up a few times. V and J are TRBV7-2 and TRBJ2-1; 8 bases line up with TRBD2. Germline trimming cut 5 bases from V and 2 bases from J; bases unmatched to any gene: 5. Germline CDR1 is SGHTA and CDR2 is FQGNSA. CDR3 length equals 15 residues. CDR3 sequence (DNA): TGTGCCAGCAGCAAGGCGGGAGGAGCCTACAATGAGCAGTTCTTC. This encodes CASSKAGGAYNEQFF.

The V call is TRBV15, the J call TRBJ2-1; the match to TRBD2 covers 13 bases. Germline V gene sequence: CDR1 LNHNV, CDR2 YYDKDF (reference sequence). The V segment lost 0 bases and the J segment 6 bases; nucleotides outside the gene matches: 5. This CDR3 is built from 17 residues. Written as DNA, the CDR3 is TGTGCCACCAGCAGAGATGCTGGGACTAGCGGGGTCAATGAGCAGTTCTTC. This codes for CATSRDAGTSGVNEQFF.

The rearrangement uses TRBV7-2 and TRBJ1-6; TRBD1 matches 8 bases. Germline V gene lookup returns CDR1 SGHTA and CDR2 FQGNSA. CDR3 size: 19 residues. V lost 3 bases to trimming and J lost 6 bases; unmatched junction nucleotides: 16. CDR3 in DNA: TGTGCCAGCAGCTTTGGGGGACAGGTCTCTGATAGTCCTAATTCACCCCTCCACTTT. Protein product: CASSFGGQVSDSPNSPLHF. Combining the CDR3 with reference TRBV7-2 and TRBJ1-6 gives the whole variable domain GAGVSQSPSNKVTEKGKDVELRCDPISGHTALYWYRQSLGQGLEFLIYFQGNSAPDKSGLPSDRFSAERTGGSVSTLTIQRTQQEDSAVYLCASSFGGQVSDSPNSPLHFGNGTRLTVT.

The rearrangement links TRBV7-2 to TRBJ1-5; D remains unclear. V shed 3 bases and J shed 2 bases, with 8 bases lying between them. Germline CDR1 and CDR2: SGHTA and FQGNSA. This CDR3 comprises 14 residues. The CDR3: CASSFTAGNQPQHF. The CDR3 DNA follows: TGTGCCAGCAGCTTTACGGCAGGCAATCAGCCCCAGCATTTT. The whole variable domain, filled in from reference TRBV7-2 and TRBJ1-5, reads GAGVSQSPSNKVTEKGKDVELRCDPISGHTALYWYRQSLGQGLEFLIYFQGNSAPDKSGLPSDRFSAERTGGSVSTLTIQRTQQEDSAVYLCASSFTAGNQPQHFGDGTRLSIL.

The gene calls are TRBV24-1 and TRBJ2-6, with unresolved D. Trimming pared 4 bases from V and 2 bases from J, leaving 2 bases between. Germline loops: CDR1 KGHDR, CDR2 SFDVKD. This CDR3 comprises 13 residues. The CDR3 sequence is CATSEPGANVLTF. CDR3 in DNA: TGTGCCACCAGTGAACCTGGGGCCAACGTCCTGACTTTC.

This clonotype showed up just a few times. The chain joins TRBV10-3 to TRBJ2-1; 10 nucleotides line up with TRBD1. In germline, CDR1 is ENHRY, CDR2 SYGVKD. This CDR3 has 17 amino acids. With V trimmed by 4 bases and J by 2 bases, 8 bases remained unmatched. CDR3 sequence reads: CAISGTAGTGAYNEQFF. The CDR3 nucleotides read TGTGCCATCAGTGGGACAGCCGGGACAGGGGCCTACAATGAGCAGTTCTTC.

The J gene is TRBJ1-2, the V gene TRBV29-1; 11 bases agree with TRBD1. Per the germline V gene, CDR1 is SQVTM and CDR2 is ANQGSEA. V shed 0 bases and J 4 bases; nucleotides not matched to a gene: 1. The CDR3 is made up of 14 amino acids. The CDR3 sequence: CSVEEGQGVYGYTF. The CDR3 nucleotides read TGCAGCGTTGAAGAGGGACAGGGGGTCTATGGCTACACCTTC.

The chain carries TRBV4-1 and TRBJ2-5; 9 bases are a match to TRBD1. V was clipped by 3 bases and J by 0 bases; unmatched bases: 8. Germline CDR1 and CDR2: MGHRA and YSYEKL. This CDR3 comprises 17 residues. The CDR3 DNA is TGCGCCAGCAGCCAGGGCCCCGGGACAGGGTACCAAGAGACCCAGTACTTC. This gives the protein CASSQGPGTGYQETQYF.

The chain couples TRBV29-1 to TRBJ2-3; D uncertain. The CDR3 extends over 15 amino acids. V was shortened by 4 bases and J by 0 bases, with 14 bases between the two germline ends. Germline V gene data show CDR1 as SQVTM and CDR2 as ANQGSEA. CDR3 bases: TGCAGCGTTGTCACCCGGCGAGGTAGCACAGATACGCAGTATTTT. Translating gives CSVVTRRGSTDTQYF.

This clonotype was seen a handful of times. The chain links TRBV14 to TRBJ1-2; no clear D. The CDR3 length is 12 residues. Germline CDR1 is SGHDN and CDR2 is FVKESK. V lost 0 bases, J lost 7 bases, and 6 bases lay in between. The CDR3 reads CASSQDYSGYTF. The CDR3, as DNA: TGTGCCAGCAGCCAAGATTATTCTGGCTACACCTTC.

V is TRBV28 and J is TRBJ1-6, with TRBD1 identical over 7 bases. The J segment lost 7 bases and the V segment lost 3 bases, leaving 12 bases of the junction unmatched. Germline V gene sequence: CDR1 MDHEN, CDR2 SYDVKM. The CDR3 is 17 residues long. CDR3 protein: CASSLYLGSTGNSPLHF. The CDR3 bases are TGTGCCAGCAGTTTGTATTTGGGATCGACAGGGAATTCACCCCTCCACTTT.

This clonotype has only a few counts. The V and J genes are TRBV28 and TRBJ2-5; 7 bases match TRBD2. This CDR3 has 13 residues. Per the germline V gene, CDR1 is MDHEN and CDR2 is SYDVKM. V was pared by 2 bases and J by 6 bases, with 3 bases of the junction left unmatched. This CDR3 is CASSLPGGKTQYF. The CDR3 coding sequence is TGTGCCAGCAGTTTACCGGGGGGAAAGACCCAGTACTTC.

This chain uses TRBV28 with TRBJ2-7; 10 nucleotides line up with TRBD1. The CDR3 length is 15 residues. J was trimmed by 3 bases and V by 5 bases; bases with no gene match: 7. The germline V gene encodes CDR1 MDHEN and CDR2 SYDVKM. For the CDR3, the DNA is TGTGCCAGCAGTCCGGGGACAGGGGCTAACTACGAGCAGTACTTC. It is translated as CASSPGTGANYEQYF.

The genes are TRBV30 and TRBJ1-1; D gene ambiguous. Per the germline V gene, CDR1 is GTSNPN and CDR2 is SVGIG (reference sequence). CDR3 length: 13 amino acids. The V end lost 2 bases, the J end lost 3 bases, and 10 bases lay between the germline ends. CDR3 nucleotide sequence: TGTGCCTGGAGTCCTTCCGGATACACTGAAGCTTTCTTT. Translation gives CAWSPSGYTEAFF. Based on the CDR3 plus reference TRBV30 and TRBJ1-1, the full variable domain is SQTIHQWPATLVQPVGSPLSLECTVEGTSNPNLYWYRQAAGRGLQLLFYSVGIGQISSEVPQNLSASRPQDRQFILSSKKLLLSDSGFYLCAWSPSGYTEAFFGQGTRLTVV.

The rearrangement uses TRBV3-1 and TRBJ1-2, with 7 bases that match TRBD1. The trim removed 3 bases at V and 8 bases at J, leaving 9 bases unmatched. Germline CDR1 LGHDT, CDR2 YNNKEL (reference sequence). There are 14 residues in the CDR3. The CDR3 protein is CASSHEEDRDGYTF. The CDR3 DNA reads as TGTGCCAGCAGCCATGAAGAAGACAGGGACGGCTACACCTTC.